This TCR beta chain derives from a study of blood T cell repertoires in COVID-19 (dated by TCRdb to about 2020). The study in broad terms: Collaborator samples came from the United States, Italy and Spain and covered acute and convalescent phases of COVID-19. The material from the prospective study consisted of cDNA or gDNA derived from T cells, B-cell-depleted T cells, or PBMCs. Deeply sampled blood TCRbeta repertoires from subjects exposed to, actively infected with, or recovered from COVID-19 were included in the dataset. A freely available public database, intended as a resource for researchers studying the immune response to SARS-CoV-2, is where the repertoires were released. The samples were drawn from the first 160 participants of the ongoing ImmuneRACE study and from 1,254 subjects provided by 6 global collaborators. Sample metadata almost always included a de-identified subject ID, COVID-19 status, age in years and sex. Where available, HLA class I and class II types were taken from metadata supplied by the sample provider and were not determined by assay-based typing.

Enrolling through a virtual design, the prospective study's participants ranged in age from roughly 18 to 95 years and lived across more than 20 United States geographic areas. To assign participants to cohorts, the prospective study relied on clinical history that participants themselves reported in a screening survey and a study questionnaire. ImmuneRACE Cohort 3 recovered participants were defined by two consecutive negative NP/OP PCR tests, healthcare professional clearance, or symptom resolution. Each participant in the prospective study had whole blood, serum and a nasopharyngeal or oropharyngeal swab collected by mobile phlebotomists. Over a roughly 2-month period, participants in the prospective study had the option of providing additional blood draws and questionnaires. Before DNA extraction, prospective study blood samples were shipped either frozen or at room temperature. The CDR3 starts with the cysteine, ends with the phenylalanine, and has 13 residues. Only the CDR3 region is kept as DNA, spanning 39 bases read in frame from base 1. CDR1 MNHEY and CDR2 SVGAGI were looked up in the germline V gene. The junction shows trimming of 7 bases on V and 7 bases on J, plus 14 bases between the germline ends.

Notes on this clone: Its antigen is currently not known. No base quality information exists; no much larger clone differs at one position.

Broader findings and caveats from the paper: How much clinical and demographic metadata was included differed by source and by participant, and the metadata was provided uncurated.

The immunoSEQ Assay, a bias-controlled multiplex PCR, was used to amplify TCRbeta CDR3 regions from genomic DNA. As for how the authors treated the data: The number of nucleated cells in each sample was estimated by amplification of reference gene primers within the assay. To quantify the absolute abundance of each unique TCRbeta CDR3 rearrangement, sequence reads were collapsed and filtered. For each sample, productive Simpson clonality was calculated by taking the square root of Simpson's diversity index across productive rearrangements. TCRdb re-hosts the immuneACCESS table, in-frame sequences only. Its copies lack some clones; in the studies checked, an unresolved V gene accounts for under half of them, and the cause for the rest is not known. The V and J calls and the clone size are those of that table, but D and trimming were determined from the DNA. Within this sample are roughly 360,000 clones, with around four fifths of them counted one time only. About 4.8% of the sample is taken by the ten largest.

The rearrangement joined TRBV6-5 to TRBJ1-5; TRBD1 is possibly the D segment (5 matching bases). Input material: PBMCs or T cells enriched from blood (not recorded which). This clonotype was sampled from a woman aged 45-65 years who had recovered from COVID-19. The CDR3 corresponds to CASMWGGEQPQHF. DNA sequence: TGTGCCAGCATGTGGGGGGGAGAGCAGCCCCAGCATTTT.